The clone carrying this T cell receptor beta chain appeared many times. The CDR3 length is 15 residues. Germline lookup yields CDR1 SGHRS and CDR2 YFSETQ. J gave up 7 bases and V 6 bases, and 6 bases lay outside the gene matches. Using its own MiXCR run on the RT-PCR reads, TCRdb lists one record per CDR3 protein. The sample has more than 600,000 distinct CDR3 sequences, 12% to 15% seen once. The chain is built from TRBV5-1 and TRBJ2-1; TRBD2 matches at 14 bases. The TCR originated in a female donor in good health, serving as a healthy control. Specimen: memory CD4+ T cells from blood. The CDR3 spells CASTGTSGSFNEQFF. For the CDR3, the DNA is TGCGCCAGCACGGGGACTAGCGGGAGTTTTAATGAGCAGTTCTTC.